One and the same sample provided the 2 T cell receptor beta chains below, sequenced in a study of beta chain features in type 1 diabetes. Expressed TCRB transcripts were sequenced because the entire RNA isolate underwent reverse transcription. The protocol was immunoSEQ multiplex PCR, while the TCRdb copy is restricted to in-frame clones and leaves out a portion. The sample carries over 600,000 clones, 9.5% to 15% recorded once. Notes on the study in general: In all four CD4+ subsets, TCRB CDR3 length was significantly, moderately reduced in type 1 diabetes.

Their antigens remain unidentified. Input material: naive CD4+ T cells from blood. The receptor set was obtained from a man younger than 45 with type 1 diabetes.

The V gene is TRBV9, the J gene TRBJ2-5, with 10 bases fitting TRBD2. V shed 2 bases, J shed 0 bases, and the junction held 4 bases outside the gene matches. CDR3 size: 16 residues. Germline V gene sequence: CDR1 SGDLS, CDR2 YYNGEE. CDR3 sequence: CASSVLAGAHQETQYF. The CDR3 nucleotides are TGTGCCAGCAGCGTGCTAGCGGGGGCCCACCAAGAGACCCAGTACTTC.

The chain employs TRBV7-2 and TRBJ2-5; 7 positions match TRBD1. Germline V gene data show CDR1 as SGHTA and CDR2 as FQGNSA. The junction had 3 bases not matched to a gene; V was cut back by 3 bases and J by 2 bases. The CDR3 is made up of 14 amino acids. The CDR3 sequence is CASSFTGAQETQYF. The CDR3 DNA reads TGTGCCAGCAGCTTCACAGGGGCTCAAGAGACCCAGTACTTC.